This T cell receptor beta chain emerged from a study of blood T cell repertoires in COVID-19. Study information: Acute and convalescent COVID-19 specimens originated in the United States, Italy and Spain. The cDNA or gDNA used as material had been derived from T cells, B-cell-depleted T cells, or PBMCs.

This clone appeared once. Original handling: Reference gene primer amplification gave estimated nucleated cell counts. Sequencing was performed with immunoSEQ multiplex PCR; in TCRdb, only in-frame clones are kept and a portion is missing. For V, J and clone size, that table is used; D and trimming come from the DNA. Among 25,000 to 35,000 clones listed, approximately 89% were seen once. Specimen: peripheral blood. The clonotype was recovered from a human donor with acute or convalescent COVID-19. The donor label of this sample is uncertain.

The chain's CDR3 is CSVRTSGRRENEQFF. CDR3 DNA sequence: TGCAGCGTGCGGACTAGCGGGAGGAGGGAGAATGAGCAGTTCTTC. This chain connects TRBV29-1 to TRBJ2-1, with TRBD2 matching 14 bases. The CDR3 has 15 residues. Trimming removed 6 bases from V and 7 bases from J; junction bases left unmatched: 8. The germline CDR1 and CDR2 sequences are SQVTM and ANQGSEA.